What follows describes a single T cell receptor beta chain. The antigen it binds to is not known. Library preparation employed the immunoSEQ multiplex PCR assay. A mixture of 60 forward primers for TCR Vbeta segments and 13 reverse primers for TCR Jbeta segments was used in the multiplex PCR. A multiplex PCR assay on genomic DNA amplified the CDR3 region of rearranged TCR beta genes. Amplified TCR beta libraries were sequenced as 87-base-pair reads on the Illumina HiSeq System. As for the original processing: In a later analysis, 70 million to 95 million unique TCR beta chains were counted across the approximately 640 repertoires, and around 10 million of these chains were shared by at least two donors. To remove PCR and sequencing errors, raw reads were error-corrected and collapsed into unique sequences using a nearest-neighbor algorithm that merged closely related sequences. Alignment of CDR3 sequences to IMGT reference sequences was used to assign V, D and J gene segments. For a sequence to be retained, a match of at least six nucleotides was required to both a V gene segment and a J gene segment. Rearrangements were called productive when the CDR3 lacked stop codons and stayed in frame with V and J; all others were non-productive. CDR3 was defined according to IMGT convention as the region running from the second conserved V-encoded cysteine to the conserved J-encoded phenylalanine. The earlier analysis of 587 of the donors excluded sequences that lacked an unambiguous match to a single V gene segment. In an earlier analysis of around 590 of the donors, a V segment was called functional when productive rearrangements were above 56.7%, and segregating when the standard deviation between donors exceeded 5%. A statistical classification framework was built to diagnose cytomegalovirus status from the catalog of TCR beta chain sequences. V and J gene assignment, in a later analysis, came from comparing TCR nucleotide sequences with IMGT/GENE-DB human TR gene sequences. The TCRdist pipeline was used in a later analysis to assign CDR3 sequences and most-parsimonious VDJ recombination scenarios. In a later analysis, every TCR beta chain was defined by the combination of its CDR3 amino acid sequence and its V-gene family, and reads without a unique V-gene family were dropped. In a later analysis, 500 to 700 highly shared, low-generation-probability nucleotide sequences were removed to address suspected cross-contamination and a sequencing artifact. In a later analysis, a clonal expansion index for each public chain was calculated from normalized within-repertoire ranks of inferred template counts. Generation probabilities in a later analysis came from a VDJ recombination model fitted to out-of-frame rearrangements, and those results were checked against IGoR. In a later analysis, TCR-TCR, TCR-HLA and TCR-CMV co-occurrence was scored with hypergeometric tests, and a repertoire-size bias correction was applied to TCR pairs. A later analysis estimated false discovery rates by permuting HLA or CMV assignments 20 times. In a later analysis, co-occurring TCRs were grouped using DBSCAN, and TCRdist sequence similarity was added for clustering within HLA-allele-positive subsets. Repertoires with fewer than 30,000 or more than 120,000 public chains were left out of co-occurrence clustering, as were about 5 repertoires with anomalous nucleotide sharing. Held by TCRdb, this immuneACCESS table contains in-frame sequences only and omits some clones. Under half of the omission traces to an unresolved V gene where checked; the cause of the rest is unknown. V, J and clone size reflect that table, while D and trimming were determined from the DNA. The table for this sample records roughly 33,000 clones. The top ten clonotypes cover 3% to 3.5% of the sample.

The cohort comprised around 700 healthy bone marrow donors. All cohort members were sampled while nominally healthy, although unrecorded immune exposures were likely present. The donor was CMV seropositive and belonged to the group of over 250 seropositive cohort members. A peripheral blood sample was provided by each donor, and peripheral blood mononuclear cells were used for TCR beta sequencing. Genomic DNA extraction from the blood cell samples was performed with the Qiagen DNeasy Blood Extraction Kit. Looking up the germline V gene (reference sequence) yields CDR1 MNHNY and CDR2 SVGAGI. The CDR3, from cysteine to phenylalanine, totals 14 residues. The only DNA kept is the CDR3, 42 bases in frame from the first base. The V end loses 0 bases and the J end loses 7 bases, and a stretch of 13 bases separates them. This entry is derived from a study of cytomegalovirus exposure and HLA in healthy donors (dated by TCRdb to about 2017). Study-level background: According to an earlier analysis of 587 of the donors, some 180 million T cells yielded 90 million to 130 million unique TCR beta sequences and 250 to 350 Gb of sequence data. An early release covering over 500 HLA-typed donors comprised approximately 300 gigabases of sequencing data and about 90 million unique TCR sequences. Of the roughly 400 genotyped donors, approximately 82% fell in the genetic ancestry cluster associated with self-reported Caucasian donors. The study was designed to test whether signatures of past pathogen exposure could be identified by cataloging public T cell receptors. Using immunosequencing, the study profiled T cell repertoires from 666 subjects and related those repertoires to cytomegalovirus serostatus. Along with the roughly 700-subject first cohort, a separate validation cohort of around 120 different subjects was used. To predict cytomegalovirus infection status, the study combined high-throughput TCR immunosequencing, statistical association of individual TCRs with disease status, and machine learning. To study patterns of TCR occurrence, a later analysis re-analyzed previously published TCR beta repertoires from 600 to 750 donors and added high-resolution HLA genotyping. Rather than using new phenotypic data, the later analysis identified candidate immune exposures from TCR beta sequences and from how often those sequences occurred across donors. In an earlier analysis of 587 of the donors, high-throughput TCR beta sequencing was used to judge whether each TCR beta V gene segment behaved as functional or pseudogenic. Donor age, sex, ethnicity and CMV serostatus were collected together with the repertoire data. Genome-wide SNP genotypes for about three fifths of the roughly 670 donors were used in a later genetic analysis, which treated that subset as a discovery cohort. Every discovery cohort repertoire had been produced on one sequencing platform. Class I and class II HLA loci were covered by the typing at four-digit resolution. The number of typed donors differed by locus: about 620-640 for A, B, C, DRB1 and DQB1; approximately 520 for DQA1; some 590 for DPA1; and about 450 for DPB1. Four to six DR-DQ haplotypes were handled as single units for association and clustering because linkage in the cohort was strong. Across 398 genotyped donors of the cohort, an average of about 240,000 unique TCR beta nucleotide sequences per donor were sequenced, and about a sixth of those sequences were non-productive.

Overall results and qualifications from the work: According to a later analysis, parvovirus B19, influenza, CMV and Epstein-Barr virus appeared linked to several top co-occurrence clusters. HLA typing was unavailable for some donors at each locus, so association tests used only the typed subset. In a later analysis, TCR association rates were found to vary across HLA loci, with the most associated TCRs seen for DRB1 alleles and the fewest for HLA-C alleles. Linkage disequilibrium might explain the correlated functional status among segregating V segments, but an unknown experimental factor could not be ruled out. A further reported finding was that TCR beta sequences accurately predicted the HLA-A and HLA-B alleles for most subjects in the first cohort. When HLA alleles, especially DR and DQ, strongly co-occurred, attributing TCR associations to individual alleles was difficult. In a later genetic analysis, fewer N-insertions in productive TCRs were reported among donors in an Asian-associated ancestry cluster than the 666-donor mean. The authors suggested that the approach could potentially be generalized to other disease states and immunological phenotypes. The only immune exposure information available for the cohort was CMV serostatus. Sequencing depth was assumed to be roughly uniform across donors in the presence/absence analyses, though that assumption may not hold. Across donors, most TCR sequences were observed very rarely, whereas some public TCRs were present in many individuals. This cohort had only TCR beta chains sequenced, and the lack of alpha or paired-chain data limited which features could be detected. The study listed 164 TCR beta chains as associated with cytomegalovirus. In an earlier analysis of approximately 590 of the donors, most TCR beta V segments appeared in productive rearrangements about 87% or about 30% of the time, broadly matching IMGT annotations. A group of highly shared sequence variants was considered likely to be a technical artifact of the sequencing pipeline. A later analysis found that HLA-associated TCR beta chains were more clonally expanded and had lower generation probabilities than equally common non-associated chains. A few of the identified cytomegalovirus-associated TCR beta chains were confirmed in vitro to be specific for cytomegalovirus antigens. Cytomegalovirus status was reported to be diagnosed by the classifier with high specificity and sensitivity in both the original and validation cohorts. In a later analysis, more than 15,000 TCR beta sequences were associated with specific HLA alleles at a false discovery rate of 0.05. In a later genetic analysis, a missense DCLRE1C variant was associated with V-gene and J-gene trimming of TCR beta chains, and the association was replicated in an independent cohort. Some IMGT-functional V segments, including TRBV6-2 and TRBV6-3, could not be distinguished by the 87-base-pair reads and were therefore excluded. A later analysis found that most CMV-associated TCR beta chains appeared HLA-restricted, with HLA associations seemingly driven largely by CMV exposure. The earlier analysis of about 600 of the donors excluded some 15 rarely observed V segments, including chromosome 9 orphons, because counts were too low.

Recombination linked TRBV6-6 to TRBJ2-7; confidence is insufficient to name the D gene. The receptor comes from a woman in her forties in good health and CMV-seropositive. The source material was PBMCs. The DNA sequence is TGTGCCAGCAGTTACTCGAGTCCCCCGTGGGAGCAGTACTTC. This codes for CASSYSSPPWEQYF.